The source of this T cell receptor (beta chain) is a study of Graves' ophthalmopathy and Graves' hyperthyroidism (dated by TCRdb to 2016 to 2019). At the level of the whole study: Peripheral blood samples were taken at the time of initial diagnosis, before any treatment was given. To tell Graves' ophthalmopathy apart from Graves' hyperthyroidism, and to predict which patients would progress to ophthalmopathy, the study relied on TCR beta repertoire signatures. In total, some 130 blood samples were TCR-sequenced: fewer than 50 ophthalmopathy, some 75 hyperthyroidism and some 17 hyperthyroidism-to-ophthalmopathy patients. To explore V-J signatures distinguishing ophthalmopathy from hyperthyroidism, a discovery set of about 99 patients (about 44 ophthalmopathy, over 55 stable hyperthyroidism) was enrolled. For independent validation, a separate cohort was made up of approximately 19 hyperthyroidism patients plus 17 patients who later progressed from hyperthyroidism to ophthalmopathy. T-cell repertoires of thyroid tissue and blood were compared in over 5 hyperthyroidism patients. Following sample collection, hyperthyroidism patients were given methimazole at a starting dose of 30 mg daily, and ophthalmopathy patients were given high-dose intravenous methylprednisolone. General study outcomes and caveats: Sample size was not statistically predetermined, and group allocation was not concealed from the investigators. In cross-validation, the 13-signature model distinguished ophthalmopathy from stable hyperthyroidism with 85% to 90% sensitivity and around 82% specificity, and in the test set the corresponding values were about 80% and 75%. In validation, the model predicted ophthalmopathy progression with 55% to 71% sensitivity and around 72% specificity; roughly eleven predicted patients were CT-confirmed with GO in a median of around 6.5 months. Among expanded thyroid clonotypes with frequency above 0.001, most also showed up in blood, which suggests that blood repertoires may reflect the thyroid immune response.

Ophthalmopathy patients had moderately to severely active disease, Clinical Activity Score of at least 3, NOSPECS grade of at least 4, and disease duration under 3 months. Patients with other autoimmune diseases, uncontrolled infections, pregnancy or lactation were excluded. Diagnosis was based on clinical symptoms, serum thyroxine, TRAb, thyroid ultrasound and orbital computed tomography. Using Ficoll-Paque density gradient centrifugation, PBMCs were isolated from 10 ml of fresh peripheral blood. Total RNA was extracted with Trizol reagent and quality-checked on an Agilent 2100 Bioanalyzer. For repertoire sequencing, the TCR beta CDR3 regions were amplified from RNA transcripts. A first-round RT-PCR used HTBI primers with the Qiagen OneStep RT-PCR kit, followed by a second-round multiplex PCR, size selection and purification. Libraries were sequenced on an Illumina HiSeq2000 using paired-end 100 bp reads. The authors processed their data as follows. SOAPnuke was used to process the reads, removing any read that contained adapters or uncalled bases, had a mean Phred below 15, or lacked an exact match to the constant primer or identifier. COPE v1.2.5 was used to merge the high-quality paired reads. Clonotypes were defined as unique nucleotide sequences and were aligned to IMGT TRB V, D and J references using MiTCR v1.1. Analysis was restricted to V-J combinations with a frequency above 0.0001, which covered about 99% of repertoires. For each V-J combination, a TCR clonal expansion and chaos score was defined as the ratio of F50 clonal expansion to chaos observed in the TCRdist matrix. Welch's t-statistics and random forest were used to reduce features to about 14 V-J combinations, which were fed into a naive Bayes classifier. Thyroid-blood repertoire similarity was quantified with the Morisita-Horn index. In-frame beta chains were kept once TCRdb had trimmed the public reads at Q25 with fastp and called clones with MiXCR. CDR3 protein duplicates are merged, each entry listing the most common genes and DNA. It is TCRdb's table, rather than the study itself, that gives the V and J calls and clone size. The sample contains about 240,000 distinct CDR3 sequences, around 45% of them found a single time. The top ten constitute roughly 50% of the sample.

Details on this clonotype: The antigen this receptor binds is unknown. The record has no base qualities; no much larger clone is one base away.

The receptor's source is an adult man with Graves' ophthalmopathy. Material for sequencing was peripheral blood.

The CDR3 amino acid sequence is: CASSPDSVYYEQYF. The nucleotide sequence is TGTGCCAGCAGCCCTGACAGCGTATACTACGAGCAGTACTTC. This sequence uses TRBV12-3 or TRBV12-4 and TRBJ2-7, and TRBD1 may be the D gene, going by 5 matching bases. Counted from cysteine to phenylalanine, this CDR3 has 14 amino acids. The kept DNA is CDR3 alone, 42 bases in frame from the first base. The V end loses 6 bases and the J end loses 3 bases, and a stretch of 15 bases separates them.